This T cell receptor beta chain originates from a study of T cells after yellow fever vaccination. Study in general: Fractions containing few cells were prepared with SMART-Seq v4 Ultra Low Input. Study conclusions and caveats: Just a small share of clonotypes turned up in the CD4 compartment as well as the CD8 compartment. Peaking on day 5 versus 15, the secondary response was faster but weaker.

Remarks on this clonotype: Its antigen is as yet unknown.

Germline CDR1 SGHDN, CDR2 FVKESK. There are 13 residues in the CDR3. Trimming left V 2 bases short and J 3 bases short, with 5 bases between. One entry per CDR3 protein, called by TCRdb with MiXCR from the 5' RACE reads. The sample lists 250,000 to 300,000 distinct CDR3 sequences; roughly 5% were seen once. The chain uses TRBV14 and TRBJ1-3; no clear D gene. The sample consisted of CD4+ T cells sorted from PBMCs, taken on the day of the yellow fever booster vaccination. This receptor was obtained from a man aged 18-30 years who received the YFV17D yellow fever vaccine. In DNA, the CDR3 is TGTGCCAGCAGCCAATCCCGTGGAAACACCATATATTTT. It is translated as CASSQSRGNTIYF.